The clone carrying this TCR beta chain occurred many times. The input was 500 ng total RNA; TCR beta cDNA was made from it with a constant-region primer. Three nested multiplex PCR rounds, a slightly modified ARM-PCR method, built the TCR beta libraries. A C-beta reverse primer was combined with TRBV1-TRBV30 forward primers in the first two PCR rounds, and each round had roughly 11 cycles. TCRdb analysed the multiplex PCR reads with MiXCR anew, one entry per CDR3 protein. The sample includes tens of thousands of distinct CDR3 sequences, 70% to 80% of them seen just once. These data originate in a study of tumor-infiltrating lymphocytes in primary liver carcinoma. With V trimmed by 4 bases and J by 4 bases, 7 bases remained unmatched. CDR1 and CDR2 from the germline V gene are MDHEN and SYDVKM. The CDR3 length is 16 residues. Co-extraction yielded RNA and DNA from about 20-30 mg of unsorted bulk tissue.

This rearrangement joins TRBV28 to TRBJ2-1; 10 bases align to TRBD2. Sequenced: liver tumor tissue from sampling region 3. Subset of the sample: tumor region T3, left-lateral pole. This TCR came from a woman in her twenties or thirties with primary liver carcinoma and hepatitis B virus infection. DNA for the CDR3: TGTGCCAGCAGTTCACAGCGGGAGGGTCGATACAATGAGCAGTTCTTC. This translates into CASSSQREGRYNEQFF.